These 17 T cell receptor beta chains came from one sample sequenced in a study of radiotherapy plus CTLA-4 blockade in lung cancer. Profiled with immunoSEQ multiplex PCR; TCRdb holds only in-frame clones, not every one. The repertoire holds approximately 33,000 clones, with roughly 80% as singletons. The material sequenced was peripheral blood, taken from a patient treated with radiotherapy plus ipilimumab. The receptors were gathered from a human donor with non-small cell lung cancer who had stable disease on radiotherapy plus ipilimumab.

The rearrangement uses TRBV9 and TRBJ1-2, with D tentatively TRBD1 (6 bases). The CDR3 has 16 amino acids. The V gene lost 3 bases and the J gene lost 2 bases, with 17 bases spanning the gap. Germline assignment: CDR1 SGDLS and CDR2 YYNGEE. The DNA of the CDR3 is TGTGCCAGCAGCGCGAGCCCGGCAGGGGCCAACTATGGCTACACCTTC. Translation gives CASSASPAGANYGYTF.

The rearrangement joins TRBV2 to TRBJ2-3; no clear D gene. The ends were cut back, 5 bases at V and 0 bases at J, with 6 bases in the middle. The CDR3 has 13 amino acids. The V gene's germline CDR1 is SNHLY and CDR2 FYNNEI. The CDR3 protein is CASSPASTDTQYF. In nucleotides, the CDR3 is TGTGCCAGCAGTCCGGCTAGCACAGATACGCAGTATTTT. The full variable domain, in which reference TRBV2 and TRBJ2-3 provide the parts outside the CDR3, is EPEVTQTPSHQVTQMGQEVILRCVPISNHLYFYWYRQILGQKVEFLVSFYNNEISEKSEIFDDQFSVERPDGSNFTLKIRSTKLEDSAMYFCASSPASTDTQYFGPGTRLTVL.

The genes are TRBV19 and TRBJ1-2, with D possibly TRBD1 on 5 matching bases. CDR1 is LNHDA and CDR2 is SQIVND in the germline V gene (reference sequence). Trimming left V 7 bases short and J 8 bases short, with 14 bases between. The CDR3 contains 12 residues. The CDR3 region has the DNA TGTGCCAGTAATCCGGGACGCCTAGGCTACACCTTC. Amino acids: CASNPGRLGYTF.

This clone was recorded once. The V call is TRBV28, the J call TRBJ1-1; TRBD1 agrees at 7 bases. After removal of 7 bases from V and 6 bases from J, the junction contained 2 bases not matched to a gene. The CDR3 has 11 amino acids. The V gene's germline CDR1 is MDHEN and CDR2 SYDVKM. CDR3 sequence reads: CASKGASEAFF. The CDR3 region has the DNA TGTGCCAGCAAGGGGGCGTCTGAAGCTTTCTTT.

V usage is TRBV5-1 and J usage is TRBJ2-1; TRBD2 is a possible D gene (5 bases). The CDR3 is 15 residues long. Per the germline V gene, CDR1 is SGHRS and CDR2 is YFSETQ. V lost 4 bases to trimming and J lost 0 bases, with 11 bases between them. Here the CDR3 DNA reads TGCGCCAGCAGCCCGAGAGGGAGCTCCTACAATGAGCAGTTCTTC. Residues: CASSPRGSSYNEQFF.

J is TRBJ1-2 and V is TRBV5-6, with TRBD1 as a possible D gene (5 bases). The CDR3 is 17 residues long. With 5 bases removed from V and 1 base from J, the gap between germline ends came to 21 bases. Germline-derived CDR1 and CDR2 are SGHDT and YYEEEE. The DNA of the CDR3 is TGTGCCAGCAGTTTGATCCCCCAGGGAGGGAGTAACTATGGCTACACCTTC. Encoded protein: CASSLIPQGGSNYGYTF.

The rearrangement links TRBV28 to TRBJ1-2; TRBD1 might be the D (5 bases). The CDR3 is 15 residues long. Trimming removed 8 bases at V and 2 bases at J, with 18 bases between. The germline V gene has CDR1 MDHEN and CDR2 SYDVKM. The DNA of the CDR3 is TGTGCCAGCTGGGGCCCTCATTACTCAAACTATGGCTACACCTTC. This codes for CASWGPHYSNYGYTF.

CDR3 loop: CASRKETGGEKLFF. Written as DNA, the CDR3 is TGTGCCAGCAGAAAGGAAACAGGAGGCGAAAAACTGTTTTTT. The gene calls are TRBV2 and TRBJ1-4, with D perhaps TRBD1 (5 bases). Deletions cut 6 bases from V and 8 bases from J, with 16 bases between. Germline CDR1 SNHLY, CDR2 FYNNEI. The CDR3 sequence is 14 residues long.

This clone occurred once. This chain connects TRBV18 to TRBJ1-3; possibly TRBD1 for D (6 bases). Germline CDR1 reads KGHSH; CDR2 reads LQKENI. This CDR3 has 16 amino acids. V was shortened by 6 bases and J by 1 base, with 16 bases between the two germline ends. The CDR3 sequence is CASSGRGRGSGNTIYF. The CDR3 DNA reads TGTGCCAGCTCCGGGCGCGGAAGGGGGTCTGGAAACACCATATATTTT.

The chain employs TRBV4-1 and TRBJ2-7, with 10 bases identical to TRBD2. Germline assignment: CDR1 MGHRA and CDR2 YSYEKL. The CDR3 length is 15 residues. The V segment lost 2 bases and the J segment 2 bases; nucleotides outside the gene matches: 3. Written as DNA, the CDR3 is TGCGCCAGCAGCCAAACGAGCGGGGGGGCCTACGAGCAGTACTTC. Its protein product is CASSQTSGGAYEQYF.

The chain links TRBV18 to TRBJ2-5, with unresolved D. CDR1 KGHSH and CDR2 LQKENI come from the germline V gene. This CDR3 is built from 13 residues. V lost 6 bases and J lost 2, with 10 bases in between. The CDR3 DNA is TGTGCCAGCTCCCAAGACATTCAAGAGACCCAGTACTTC. Protein sequence: CASSQDIQETQYF.

The rearrangement uses TRBV9 and TRBJ1-2; D is unresolved. This CDR3 is 12 amino acids long. Germline V gives CDR1 SGDLS, CDR2 YYNGEE. Trimming removed 0 bases from V and 8 bases from J, with 8 bases in between. CDR3 nucleotide sequence: TGTGCCAGCAGCGTAGGGAACGGGGGCTACACCTTC. Protein product: CASSVGNGGYTF.

V and J are TRBV10-1 and TRBJ2-3; possibly TRBD2 for D (6 bases). The CDR3 contains 13 residues. V lost 8 bases and J lost 0, with 9 bases in between. CDR1 WNHNN and CDR2 SYGVQD come from the germline V gene (reference sequence). The CDR3 DNA sequence: TGCGCCAGCGCCCGGGAGAGCACAGATACGCAGTATTTT. Protein: CASARESTDTQYF.

This chain connects TRBV11-3 to TRBJ1-1; D gene ambiguous. Trimming took 5 bases from V and 2 from J, leaving 12 bases between them. The germline V gene has CDR1 SGHNT and CDR2 YENEEA. The CDR3 is 14 residues long. The CDR3 loop is CASSLINLNTEAFF. The CDR3 region has the DNA TGTGCCAGCAGCCTAATAAACCTAAACACTGAAGCTTTCTTT.

The rearrangement joins TRBV5-5 to TRBJ1-2; D is unresolved. The CDR3 length is 14 residues. Looked up from germline, CDR1 is SGHKS and CDR2 is YYEKEE (reference sequence). Trimming stripped 0 bases from V and 4 bases from J, with 10 bases between. This CDR3 reads CASSLDAPIYGYTF. As DNA, the CDR3 is TGTGCCAGCAGCTTGGATGCGCCTATCTATGGCTACACCTTC.

The rearrangement uses TRBV19 and TRBJ1-6; D gene unclear. The germline gives CDR1 LNHDA, CDR2 SQIVND (reference sequence). This CDR3 spans 16 amino acids. The V and J ends lost 8 bases and 5 bases respectively, with 19 bases between them. The CDR3 loop is CASGEWRRGDNSPLHF. CDR3 coding DNA: TGTGCCAGTGGGGAGTGGCGGAGAGGCGATAATTCACCCCTCCACTTT.

The V and J genes are TRBV28 and TRBJ2-7, with 9 bases identical to TRBD1. The CDR3 is 15 residues long. V lost 4 bases and J lost 0; bases outside the gene matches: 4. CDR1 and CDR2 (germline): MDHEN, SYDVKM. This CDR3 reads CASSYTGGPSYEQYV. The CDR3 coding sequence is TGTGCCAGCAGTTATACAGGGGGCCCCTCCTACGAGCAGTACGTC.